These 10 T cell receptor beta chains came from one sample sequenced in a study of OX40 agonist ivuxolimab in advanced cancers. The repertoire was sequenced with immunoSEQ multiplex PCR; TCRdb's copy has only in-frame clones and lacks some. Among more than 65,000 clones listed, roughly 85% were seen once. The sample here was CD4+ or CD8+ T cells sorted from blood, taken in a trial of the OX40 agonist ivuxolimab. The receptors here all came from an adult with an advanced solid tumor such as melanoma, head and neck, liver or kidney cancer.

In this sample, this clone turned up a few times. The chain carries TRBV30 and TRBJ2-7; TRBD1 aligns across 10 bases. V lost 6 bases, J lost 6 bases, and 2 bases stayed unmatched. Germline loops: CDR1 GTSNPN, CDR2 SVGIG (reference sequence). The CDR3 covers 11 residues. The CDR3 sequence is CACDRGLEQYF. The DNA for the CDR3 is TGTGCCTGTGACAGGGGGCTCGAGCAGTACTTC.

The genes are TRBV7-2 and TRBJ1-6; D possibly corresponds to TRBD1 (6 bases). The germline V gene encodes CDR1 SGHTA and CDR2 FQGNSA. The CDR3 is made up of 14 amino acids. V was trimmed by 5 bases and J by 10 bases, leaving 15 bases between them. The CDR3 loop is CASSLRGERSPLHF. CDR3 bases: TGTGCCAGCAGCCTAAGGGGGGAAAGATCACCCCTCCACTTT.

The chain is built from TRBV19 and TRBJ2-4; TRBD2 agrees at 12 bases. This CDR3 has 19 residues. Germline lookup yields CDR1 LNHDA and CDR2 SQIVND (reference sequence). V dropped 5 bases and J dropped 1; count of bases not matched to a gene: 12. Here the CDR3 reads CASSSSTSGRGGAKNIQYF. In nucleotides, the CDR3 is TGTGCCAGTAGTTCCTCGACTAGCGGGAGAGGGGGGGCCAAAAACATTCAGTACTTC.

This rearrangement joins TRBV6-1 to TRBJ1-6; D call uncertain. The germline V and J ends were trimmed by 8 bases and 9 bases, with 14 bases remaining between them. The CDR3 loop spans 13 amino acids. Looked up from germline, CDR1 is MNHNS and CDR2 is SASEGT. The CDR3 is CASGPVGVSPLHF. CDR3 sequence (DNA): TGTGCCAGCGGTCCCGTGGGCGTTTCACCCCTCCACTTT.

The chain is built from TRBV20-1 and TRBJ2-7; the D is unclear. From germline, CDR1 is DFQATT and CDR2 SNEGSKA (reference sequence). This CDR3 has 10 residues. The ends were cut back, 0 bases at V and 5 bases at J, with 2 bases in the middle. CDR3 in amino acids: CSARDNEQYF. The CDR3 DNA reads as TGCAGTGCTAGAGATAACGAGCAGTACTTC.

V usage is TRBV12-5 and J usage is TRBJ2-1; weak D call: TRBD2 (6 bases). Germline CDR1 and CDR2: LGHNT and FRNRAP. CDR3 length equals 16 residues. Trimming shortened V by 0 bases and J by 15 bases, and 24 bases separated the two germline ends. CDR3 sequence reads: CASGLVLPEGRKGLFF. In DNA, the CDR3 is TGTGCTAGTGGTTTGGTCCTCCCGGAGGGAAGGAAAGGGTTGTTCTTC.

This clone was seen once. V and J are TRBV6-5 and TRBJ2-1; D ambiguous. CDR1 is MNHEY, CDR2 SVGAGI, per germline. The CDR3 length is 12 residues. Trimming left V 2 bases short and J 7 bases short, with 6 bases between. DNA of the CDR3: TGTGCCAGCAGTTACGCCGAGAATGAGCAGTTCTTC. It is translated as CASSYAENEQFF.

V is TRBV7-9 and J is TRBJ1-1; unclear D gene. V was pared by 5 bases and J by 13 bases, with 14 bases between. The CDR3 sequence is 11 residues long. Germline V gives CDR1 SEHNR, CDR2 FQNEAQ (reference sequence). CDR3 sequence: CASSGDWYGFF. DNA of the CDR3: TGTGCCAGCAGCGGAGACTGGTACGGTTTCTTT.

V is TRBV6-1 and J is TRBJ1-6, with D hard to call. From germline, CDR1 is MNHNS and CDR2 SASEGT. V lost 0 bases and J lost 9, with 9 bases in between. The CDR3 consists of 14 residues. CDR3 region: CASSEAGQISPLHF. CDR3 in DNA: TGTGCCAGCAGTGAAGCAGGCCAGATTTCACCCCTCCACTTT.

The chain employs TRBV30 and TRBJ1-4; no definite D call. The V and J ends lost 1 base and 2 bases respectively, with 11 bases between them. Germline-derived CDR1 and CDR2 are GTSNPN and SVGIG (reference sequence). The CDR3 covers 15 residues. DNA of the CDR3: TGTGCCTGGAGTGCCCTGCTACGGACTAATGAAAAACTGTTTTTT. Its protein product is CAWSALLRTNEKLFF. Looking up the rest from reference TRBV30 and TRBJ1-4 gives the full variable domain: SQTIHQWPATLVQPVGSPLSLECTVEGTSNPNLYWYRQAAGRGLQLLFYSVGIGQISSEVPQNLSASRPQDRQFILSSKKLLLSDSGFYLCAWSALLRTNEKLFFGSGTQLSVL.